This entry is about one T cell receptor beta chain. Germline V gene data show CDR1 as SGHRS and CDR2 as YFSETQ. The trim removed 5 bases at V and 5 bases at J, leaving 6 bases unmatched. This CDR3 is 14 amino acids long. Original data processing: Reference gene primer amplification yielded estimated nucleated cell counts. The table came from immunoSEQ multiplex PCR; TCRdb's copy has only in-frame clones and leaves some out. V, J and clone size reflect that table, while D and trimming were determined from the DNA. This sample has over 50,000 clones, with approximately 84% found just once. This sample was included in a study of blood T cell repertoires in COVID-19. Overall study: The United States, Italy and Spain provided the acute and convalescent COVID-19 samples. T cells, B-cell-depleted T cells, or PBMCs provided the cDNA or gDNA that served as material.

Sequenced input: peripheral blood. The receptor was isolated from a human donor in a cohort sampled during active COVID-19. The chain is built from TRBV5-1 and TRBJ2-2; 7 nucleotides match TRBD1. As DNA, the CDR3 is TGCGCCAGCAGATGGGACAGCACGACCGGGGAGCTGTTTTTT. Its protein is CASRWDSTTGELFF.